This entry describes one T cell receptor (beta chain). This sample was included in a study of a mutant IDH1 vaccine in newly diagnosed glioma. About the research overall: Treated individuals were approximately 60% male and around 38% female, averaging about 37 years of age. Every participant had undergone radiotherapy, temozolomide, or both before, and most underwent both.

This table comes from immunoSEQ multiplex PCR, and its TCRdb copy is limited to in-frame clones, with some not included. The sample shows nearly 70,000 clones, 79% of them seen only once. Time point meaning: baseline, week 1 (first vaccination visit). Stated treatment: pre-vaccination baseline after standard-of-care therapy. V was pared by 5 bases and J by 3 bases, with 9 bases of the junction left unmatched. Germline CDR1 and CDR2: MNHEY and SVGAGI. The CDR3 is 15 amino acids. The chain carries TRBV6-5 and TRBJ1-1; TRBD1 aligns across 7 bases. The sample in question was PBMCs, obtained from a glioma patient treated with radiotherapy, temozolomide or both. The sequence was collected from a middle-aged man with glioma. CDR3 sequence reads: CASSTWTGGYTEAFF. CDR3 bases: TGTGCCAGCAGTACTTGGACAGGCGGGTACACTGAAGCTTTCTTT.